One sample yielded the 3 T cell receptor beta chains listed below, sequenced in a study of CD8+ T cells in alopecia areata. cDNA serving as the sequencing template came from extracted, reverse transcribed RNA. Generated by immunoSEQ multiplex PCR, the TCRdb table keeps only in-frame clones and is missing some. The profile covers about 150,000 clones, with over 80% appearing a single time and about 15% taken by the ten largest. The sample here was CD8+ T cells sorted from blood, taken at week 0. These receptors all stem from a human donor with alopecia areata.

The genes are TRBV5-4 and TRBJ2-3; D might be TRBD1 or TRBD2, each matching 5 bases. The CDR3 totals 16 residues. V dropped 4 bases and J dropped 5 bases, with 20 bases sitting between them. From germline, CDR1 is SGHNT and CDR2 YYREEE (reference sequence). CDR3 nucleotide sequence: TGTGCCAGCAGCATCCGGGGACGAGAATTTGGAGATACGCAGTATTTT. This encodes CASSIRGREFGDTQYF.

This clone was detected once. The rearrangement uses TRBV6-5 and TRBJ2-1, with 8 bases fitting TRBD2. The CDR3 covers 15 residues. The ends lost 2 bases at V and 3 bases at J; junction bases unmatched: 3. The germline V gene encodes CDR1 MNHEY and CDR2 SVGAGI. CDR3 sequence reads: CASSYGSGNYNEQFF. The CDR3 coding sequence is TGTGCCAGCAGTTACGGTAGCGGGAACTACAATGAGCAGTTCTTC.

The J gene is TRBJ2-7, the V gene TRBV13; TRBD2 matches 10 bases. Losses at the gene ends were 5 bases for V and 3 bases for J; bases not matched to a gene: 10. The CDR3 extends over 16 amino acids. Germline loops: CDR1 PRHDT, CDR2 FYEKMQ (reference sequence). DNA of the CDR3: TGTGCCAGCAGCGACAACCGAGCGGGAGGGCTCTACGAGCAGTACTTC. It codes for CASSDNRAGGLYEQYF.